These T cell receptor beta chains were read from a single sample in a study of shared clonotypes between healthy human individuals. Using immunoSEQ multiplex PCR, the repertoire was profiled, and TCRdb retains in-frame clones only, with some absent. In the table there are 2,500,000 or so clones, 85% to 95% of which are singletons. Specimen: naive CD4+ T cells from PBMCs. Every receptor here comes from a man aged 18 to 30 in good health. Some clones in this sample may be carry-over from other donors' samples. CDR3s include the opening cysteine and the closing phenylalanine or tryptophan. Fields, in order: J gene, clone size, V gene, D gene, CDR3 DNA, CDR3 protein. A D gene is named only where the DNA matches it firmly. The listing skips clone size in some rows; elsewhere it reads once, few, many or a size class.

TRBJ2-5	NA	TRBV11-2	NA	TGTGCCAGCAGCTTCATCATAACAGGGAGGGACCAAGAGACCCAGTACTTC	CASSFIITGRDQETQYF
TRBJ2-3	few	TRBV12-5	TRBD2	TGTGCTAGTGGTTTGGCTAGCGGGAGCCGTTCAGATACGCAGTATTTT	CASGLASGSRSDTQYF
TRBJ2-1	NA	TRBV2	NA	TGTGCCATCCTACCCTCCGGGGCTTACAATGAGCAGTTCTTC	CAILPSGAYNEQFF
TRBJ2-7	NA	TRBV29-1	NA	TGCAGCGTAAGAAGGGGGAATAAGGTGTACGAGCAGTACTTC	CSVRRGNKVYEQYF
TRBJ2-3	NA	TRBV9	TRBD2	TGTGCCAGCAGCTTAGAAGCGGGATCAACAGATACGCAGTATTTT	CASSLEAGSTDTQYF
TRBJ2-5	NA	TRBV6-6	NA	TGTGCCAGCAGTTCTCGTAGCCGGGGGGAGACCCAGTACTTC	CASSSRSRGETQYF
TRBJ1-4	NA	TRBV5-8	NA	TGTGCCAGCAGCTTGGGACAGACAACTAATGAAAAACTGTTTTTT	CASSLGQTTNEKLFF
TRBJ1-2	NA	TRBV28	NA	TGTGCCAGCACTGAGGGGGTGGGAAACTATGGCTACACCTTC	CASTEGVGNYGYTF
TRBJ2-5	NA	TRBV2	TRBD2	TGTGCCAGCACTCTCGGGGGAGGGGAGACCCAGTACTTC	CASTLGGGETQYF
TRBJ1-2	NA	TRBV25-1	TRBD1	TGTGCCAGCAGCGCCACCGGGACAGGGGGCTTTAGTCTTGGCTACACCTTC	CASSATGTGGFSLGYTF
TRBJ2-5	NA	TRBV7-6	TRBD1	TGTGCCAGCAGCCCTTTGACAGGGTTTGGAGAGACCCAGTACTTC	CASSPLTGFGETQYF
TRBJ1-2	NA	TRBV6-1	NA	TGTGCCAGCAGTGAAGTAGGGCAGTATGGCTACACCTTC	CASSEVGQYGYTF
TRBJ1-3	NA	TRBV4-3	NA	TGCGCCAGCAGCCAAGGCCGACGGATAACTGGAAACACCATATATTTT	CASSQGRRITGNTIYF
TRBJ2-3	once	TRBV7-3	TRBD2	TGTGCCAGCAGCCCCAAAGCGGGGTTCAGCACAGATACGCAGTATTTT	CASSPKAGFSTDTQYF
TRBJ1-5	NA	TRBV28	NA	TGTGCCAGCAGGTCAGGGGGCAATCAGCCCCAGCATTTT	CASRSGGNQPQHF
TRBJ2-6	NA	TRBV7-3	TRBD1	TGTGCCAGCAGCACACAGGGGGCTGGCGTGGCTGGGGCCAACGTCCTGACTTTC	CASSTQGAGVAGANVLTF
TRBJ1-2	NA	TRBV5-4	TRBD1	TGTGCCAGCAGCTTGGGGGAGACAGGGAACTATGGCTACACCTTC	CASSLGETGNYGYTF
TRBJ1-5	NA	TRBV28	NA	TGTGCCAGTAATACAGGGCCTGGGTGGCCCCAGCATTTT	CASNTGPGWPQHF
TRBJ2-1	NA	TRBV25-1	NA	TGTGCCAGCAGTGAAGTTACTGAGCAGTTCTTC	CASSEVTEQFF
TRBJ1-4	few	TRBV14	NA	TGTGCCAGCAGCCCCTCTGGGGTTGAAAAACTGTTTTTT	CASSPSGVEKLFF
TRBJ2-5	NA	TRBV5-1	NA	TGCGCCAGCACGCCTTTTGCGGGCCTGCAAGAGACCCAGTACTTC	CASTPFAGLQETQYF
TRBJ2-3	NA	TRBV6-1	NA	TGTGCCAGCACAGGCCCAAGCACAGATACGCAGTATTTT	CASTGPSTDTQYF
TRBJ1-3	NA	TRBV28	TRBD1	TGTGCCAGCAGTCTCCCGGGACAGGGAGGAAACACCATATATTTT	CASSLPGQGGNTIYF
TRBJ1-1	NA	TRBV18	TRBD1	TGTGCCAGCTCAGACGACAGGGAAAAAGCTTTCTTT	CASSDDREKAFF
TRBJ1-2	few	TRBV11-2	NA	TGTGCCAGCAGCCGATCCGGGGCGCGGGGCTACACCTTC	CASSRSGARGYTF
TRBJ1-6	NA	TRBV6-6	TRBD1	TGTGCCAGCAGTTACTTAGACAGGGGGCCAAATTCACCCCTCCACTTT	CASSYLDRGPNSPLHF
TRBJ1-3	once	TRBV19	TRBD1	TGTGCCAGTACCTTAACCCCAACAGGGGGCTCTGGAAACACCATATATTTT	CASTLTPTGGSGNTIYF
TRBJ1-4	NA	TRBV2	NA	TGTGCCAGCAGTCCGGACAGATCTAATGAAAAACTGTTTTTT	CASSPDRSNEKLFF
TRBJ1-5	NA	TRBV6-1	NA	TGTGCCAGCAGGCTTGAAGGTGGTCAGCCCCAGCATTTT	CASRLEGGQPQHF
TRBJ2-2	NA	TRBV2	NA	TGTGCCAGCAACCCAGCGAACACCGGGGAGCTGTTTTTT	CASNPANTGELFF
TRBJ2-2	NA	TRBV5-1	TRBD1	TGCGCCAGCAGCTCGCCGACAGGGGTGGACACCGGGGAGCTGTTTTTT	CASSSPTGVDTGELFF
TRBJ2-7	NA	TRBV6-6	NA	TGTGCCAGCAGATTTACGCGGGGATACGACGAGCAGTACTTC	CASRFTRGYDEQYF
TRBJ2-7	NA	TRBV10-2	TRBD1	TGCGCCGGGGGACAGAGGCCCTACGAGCAGTACTTC	CAGGQRPYEQYF
TRBJ1-1	NA	TRBV5-1	TRBD1	TGCGCCAGCAGCTCAACAGGGGGAACTGAAGCTTTCTTT	CASSSTGGTEAFF
TRBJ2-1	NA	TRBV29-1	TRBD2	TGCAGCGTTGAAGGTAGACTAGCGGGAGGGGATGAGCAGTTCTTC	CSVEGRLAGGDEQFF
TRBJ1-1	NA	TRBV27	TRBD1	TGTGCCAGCACCTCCCCGGGACAGGGGATCACTGAAGCTTTCTTT	CASTSPGQGITEAFF
TRBJ1-1	NA	TRBV7-3	TRBD1	TGTGCCAGCAGCTCGACAGGGGGAGACACTGAAGCTTTCTTT	CASSSTGGDTEAFF
TRBJ2-1	NA	TRBV28	TRBD1	TGTGCCAGCAGCTCACCGGGACAGGGGGCAGAGGAGCAGTTCTTC	CASSSPGQGAEEQFF
TRBJ2-7	NA	TRBV7-3	TRBD2	TGTGCCAGCAGCCCGAGGGGGGGGACTAGGGACGAGCAGTACTTC	CASSPRGGTRDEQYF